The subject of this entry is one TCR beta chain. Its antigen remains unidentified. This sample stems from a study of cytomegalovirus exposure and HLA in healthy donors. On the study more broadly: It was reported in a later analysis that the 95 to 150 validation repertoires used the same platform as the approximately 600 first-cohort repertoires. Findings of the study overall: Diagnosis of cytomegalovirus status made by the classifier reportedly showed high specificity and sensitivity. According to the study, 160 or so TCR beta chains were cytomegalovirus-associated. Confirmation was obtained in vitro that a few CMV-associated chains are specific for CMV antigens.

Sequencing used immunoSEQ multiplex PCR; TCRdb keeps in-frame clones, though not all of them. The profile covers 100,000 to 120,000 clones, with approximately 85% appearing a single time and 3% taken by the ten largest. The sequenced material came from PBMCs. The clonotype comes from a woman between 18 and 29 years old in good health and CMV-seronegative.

The CDR3 sequence: CASSRQGIGFQPQHF. In nucleotides, the CDR3 is TGTGCCAGCAGTAGACAGGGAATTGGATTTCAGCCCCAGCATTTT. The chain carries TRBV6-5 and TRBJ1-5; 7 bases match TRBD1. The CDR3 consists of 15 residues. Trimming took 5 bases from V and 6 from J; bases not matched to a gene: 10. Germline V gene lookup returns CDR1 MNHEY and CDR2 SVGAGI.